The next 9 T cell receptor beta chains were all read from a single sample in a study of blood T cell repertoires in COVID-19. The assay was immunoSEQ multiplex PCR, and TCRdb's table has in-frame clones only and misses some. Of about 130,000 clones in the sample, roughly 80% were seen once. The sample was peripheral blood. The receptors here all came from an older man with acute or convalescent COVID-19.

This sequence joins TRBV19 and TRBJ2-3; 9 bases map to TRBD2. This CDR3 contains 18 residues. Germline CDR1 and CDR2: LNHDA and SQIVND (reference sequence). Unmatched junction bases numbered 13, after V lost 5 bases and J lost 1 base. For the CDR3, the DNA is TGTGCCAGTAGTCCCGTCTTAAGTAGCGGGGGACGCACAGATACGCAGTATTTT. Protein: CASSPVLSSGGRTDTQYF.

The chain carries TRBV4-2 and TRBJ2-3; 8 nucleotides align to TRBD2. V was pared by 7 bases and J by 1 base, with 1 base of the junction left unmatched. This CDR3 is built from 13 residues. Germline CDR1 and CDR2: LGHNA and YNFKEQ. The CDR3 region is CASKAGGTDTQYF. CDR3 in DNA: TGTGCCAGCAAAGCGGGGGGCACAGATACGCAGTATTTT.

CDR3 loop: CASSIQGQGNTEAFF. The CDR3, as DNA: TGTGCCAGTAGTATACAAGGACAGGGGAACACTGAAGCTTTCTTT. The chain couples TRBV19 to TRBJ1-1, with 8 bases aligning to TRBD1. Germline CDR1 LNHDA, CDR2 SQIVND (reference sequence). This CDR3 has 15 amino acids. V was pared by 2 bases and J by 1 base, with 3 bases of the junction left unmatched. The full variable domain, in which reference TRBV19 and TRBJ1-1 provide the parts outside the CDR3, is DGGITQSPKYLFRKEGQNVTLSCEQNLNHDAMYWYRQDPGQGLRLIYYSQIVNDFQKGDIAEGYSVSREKKESFPLTVTSAQKNPTAFYLCASSIQGQGNTEAFFGQGTRLTVV.

The chain couples TRBV18 to TRBJ1-1, with TRBD1 matching 7 bases. Germline assignment: CDR1 KGHSH and CDR2 LQKENI. This CDR3 region has 16 residues. J was trimmed by 1 base and V by 2 bases; bases with no gene match: 7. CDR3 nucleotides: TGTGCCAGCTCACCAACAGGACGACAGGGGAACACTGAAGCTTTCTTT. Its translation: CASSPTGRQGNTEAFF. The full variable domain, completed using reference TRBV18 and TRBJ1-1, is NAGVMQNPRHLVRRRGQEARLRCSPMKGHSHVYWYRQLPEEGLKFMVYLQKENIIDESGMPKERFSAEFPKEGPSILRIQQVVRGDSAAYFCASSPTGRQGNTEAFFGQGTRLTVV.

The V and J genes are TRBV30 and TRBJ2-7; weak D call: TRBD2 (6 bases). CDR1 and CDR2 from the germline V gene are GTSNPN and SVGIG (reference sequence). This CDR3 is built from 13 residues. Trimming left V 0 bases short and J 7 bases short, with 13 bases between. Here the CDR3 reads CAWSVHEAGEQYF. As DNA, the CDR3 is TGTGCCTGGAGTGTACACGAGGCGGGGGAGCAGTACTTC. Together with reference TRBV30 and TRBJ2-7, the CDR3 gives the full variable domain: SQTIHQWPATLVQPVGSPLSLECTVEGTSNPNLYWYRQAAGRGLQLLFYSVGIGQISSEVPQNLSASRPQDRQFILSSKKLLLSDSGFYLCAWSVHEAGEQYFGPGTRLTVT.

This rearrangement joins TRBV11-3 to TRBJ2-3; TRBD2 agrees at 9 bases. The CDR3 loop spans 17 amino acids. V dropped 5 bases and J dropped 4; count of bases not matched to a gene: 13. Germline V gives CDR1 SGHNT, CDR2 YENEEA. The CDR3 reads CASSPATAGGNSDTQYF. The CDR3 DNA follows: TGTGCCAGCAGCCCCGCCACAGCGGGGGGAAATTCAGATACGCAGTATTTT.

This chain links TRBV3-1 (or the pseudogene TRBV3-2) with TRBJ1-1, with 9 bases that match TRBD1. This CDR3 has 15 residues. V lost 6 bases, J lost 6 bases, and 11 bases stayed unmatched. The V gene's germline CDR1 is LGHDT and CDR2 YNNKEL (reference sequence). This CDR3 reads CASSQLDRGRPEAFF. The CDR3 coding sequence is TGTGCCAGCAGTCAACTAGACAGGGGGAGACCTGAAGCTTTCTTT.

V usage is TRBV6-5 and J usage is TRBJ1-2; 8 positions match TRBD1. Germline V gives CDR1 MNHEY, CDR2 SVGAGI. The CDR3 totals 14 residues. The trim removed 7 bases at V and 4 bases at J, leaving 8 bases unmatched. DNA for the CDR3: TGTGCCAGCACCACCGGACAGGGAGGCTATGGCTACACCTTC. This translates into CASTTGQGGYGYTF.

This chain uses TRBV18 with TRBJ1-4, with TRBD1 identical over 11 bases. Germline assignment: CDR1 KGHSH and CDR2 LQKENI. The ends lost 5 bases at V and 4 bases at J; junction bases unmatched: 6. The CDR3 contains 16 residues. CDR3 in amino acids: CASSSRDRGSNEKLFF. For the CDR3, the DNA is TGTGCCAGCTCATCCCGGGACAGGGGGAGTAATGAAAAACTGTTTTTT.